This TCR beta chain was identified in a study of vaccination and CD4 T cells after COVID-19 (dated by TCRdb to between 2022 and 2023). Regarding the study in general: The convalescent cohort comprised six males and four females, including two Hispanic individuals, seven Caucasians, two Asians and one multiracial person. In over 8 COVID-19 convalescent patients and a handful of infection-naive healthy vaccine recipients, the spike-specific CD4+ TCR repertoire before mRNA vaccination was compared with the repertoire after mRNA vaccination. Overlapping spike peptide pools from SARS-CoV-2 and from the common cold coronaviruses HCoV-NL63, HCoV-OC43 and HCoV-229E were used as culture stimuli. Post-vaccine blood samples were obtained a median of about 70 days after the second vaccine dose, with a range of roughly 12 to 250 days. Control cultures received a CEFX viral epitope pool as the positive control, an HIV-1 Nef peptide pool as the negative control, or no peptide. Two doses of either the Pfizer-BioNTech BNT162b2 vaccine (n=8) or the Moderna mRNA-1273 vaccine (n=2) were administered to participants. At the TCR clonotype level, an earlier paper using these donors assessed memory CD4+ T cell crossreactivity between SARS-CoV-2 and common cold coronavirus spike proteins. Post-COVID blood samples from convalescent patients were collected a median of around 110 days after diagnosis, with a range of 35 to 161 days. The paper as a whole reports these results and caveats: The study included relatively few convalescent patients and did not analyze early timepoints after natural infection. Among the post-vaccine SARS-CoV-2-reactive clones in convalescent patients, a median approximately 90% showed up only after vaccination, which suggests vaccine-specific priming. Of the vaccine-specific clones found in convalescent patients, nearly all (304 of 307) were mono-reactive for SARS-CoV-2 spike instead of being cross-reactive with common cold coronaviruses. Although the median number of SARS-CoV-2-reactive clonotypes went up from fewer than 25 after infection to more than 30 after vaccination, the increase was not significant.

According to the study, the label for this sample's treatment or condition signals: roughly 10-day PBMC culture with coronavirus spike peptide pools or control peptides (ViraFEST assay). CD4+ T cells from unexposed donors were collected before the COVID-19 pandemic (2011-2018). The study used the ViraFEST assay, which expanded antigen-specific T cells with peptide pools and then identified expanded clonotypes by TCR sequencing. Each well held around 2.1 million PBMCs cultured with 10 ug/ml peptide pools in IMDM containing around 5% human AB serum and around 10 IU/ml IL-2. On days 3 and 7, half of the culture medium was replaced with fresh IL-2-containing medium. CD4+ T cells were isolated after approximately ten days of culture through negative selection using the EasySep CD4+ T cell isolation kit. As cell numbers permitted, CD4+ T cells from unexposed donors were tested for reactivity to SARS-CoV-2 S and N and to four common cold coronavirus spike pools. Ficoll-Paque Plus gradient centrifugation was used to isolate PBMCs from whole blood, and the isolated PBMCs were then either used fresh or cryopreserved at -140C. Triplicate wells were generally used for each culture condition. The leukapheresis product for the unexposed donors was obtained through commercial purchase.

The CDR3 goes from the cysteine to the phenylalanine over 15 residues. Only the CDR3 region is kept as DNA, spanning 45 bases read in frame from base 1. CDR1 SEHNR and CDR2 FQNEAQ are derived from the germline V gene (reference sequence). The junction shows trimming of 6 bases on V and 0 bases on J, and the gene matches do not reach 3 bases of it. In the case of this clonotype: Its cognate antigen has yet to be identified. The record has no base qualities; no much larger clone is one base away.

The library was produced with PCR. TCR sequencing of DNA from cultured CD4+ T cells used the Oncomine TCR Beta short-read assay at the Johns Hopkins FTIC core. The QIAamp micro DNA kit was used to extract genomic DNA from the cultured CD4+ T cells. Oncomine TCR Beta libraries from cultured CD4+ T cells were pooled with unique dual indexes and sequenced on an Illumina iSeq 100. The original pipeline was this. Non-productive sequences were filtered out, and CDR3s that did not start with C, did not end with F or W, or were shorter than 7 amino acids were discarded. The MANAFEST web application was used to identify antigen-specific clonotypes by comparing peptide-stimulated wells against reference wells and other culture wells. For a clone to be called positive, the clone needed an FDR below 0.05, an odds ratio above 5, and a productive frequency above 0.1% in at least two of three replicate wells. Cross-reactive clonotypes were defined as significantly expanded in both SARS-CoV-2 spike wells and at least one common cold coronavirus spike condition. Similarity between CDR3 sequences was evaluated in R version 3.6.1 using Levenshtein distances (stringdist) and unrooted phylogenetic trees (ape). Clones were called with MiXCR by TCRdb after fastp trimmed the public reads at Q25, and only in-frame beta chains were retained. Entries are consolidated by CDR3 protein sequence, retaining the most common genes and DNA. The V and J calls, along with clone size, are taken from TCRdb and not from the paper's own processing. Across this sample there are about 6,800 distinct CDR3 sequences, with 50% to 60% seen only once. The ten largest clonotypes hold over 25% of the sample.

Here the chain combines TRBV7-9 and TRBJ1-4, and TRBD1 aligns with 8 junction nucleotides. Sequencing used CD4+ T cells from blood, cultured in vitro. The receptor's source is a human donor in good health. The sequenced DNA: TGTGCCAGCAGGGGGGACAGGACAACTAATGAAAAACTGTTTTTT. Its amino acids are CASRGDRTTNEKLFF.